The 8 T cell receptor beta chains reported below all come from one sample, sequenced in a study of blood T cell repertoires in COVID-19. Clones were sequenced by immunoSEQ multiplex PCR, and TCRdb holds only the in-frame ones, with some missing. The sample contains just over 300,000 clones, 80% to 90% of which appear only once. Sequenced: PBMCs or T cells enriched from blood (not recorded which). The receptors here all came from a man aged 30 to 39 who had recovered from COVID-19.

The V gene is TRBV18, the J gene TRBJ2-5, with a possible D match to TRBD2 (6 bases). Trimming removed 2 bases at V and 7 bases at J, with 14 bases between. The length of the CDR3 is 14 residues. Germline V CDR1 and CDR2: KGHSH, LQKENI. In DNA, the CDR3 is TGTGCCAGCTCACCAGAAGGGGAGGCCGGGACCCAGTACTTC. It translates to CASSPEGEAGTQYF.

The chain is built from TRBV18 and TRBJ1-2; 8 positions match TRBD1. This CDR3 has 16 residues. The germline gives CDR1 KGHSH, CDR2 LQKENI. Unmatched junction bases numbered 13, after V lost 3 bases and J lost 7 bases. The CDR3 here is CASSPGPTGGRSGYTF. The CDR3 coding sequence is TGTGCCAGCTCACCGGGCCCAACAGGGGGTCGGAGTGGCTACACCTTC.

The chain links TRBV7-6 to TRBJ2-3, with D possibly TRBD2 on 7 matching bases. This CDR3 is 16 amino acids long. Trimming shortened V by 1 base and J by 4 bases, and 15 bases separated the two germline ends. Germline V gives CDR1 SGHVS, CDR2 FNYEAQ. Here the CDR3 DNA reads TGTGCCAGCAGCTTAGTAATACGGGGGGCGGCAGATACGCAGTATTTT. It yields the protein CASSLVIRGAADTQYF.

The chain couples TRBV7-3 to TRBJ2-2; D ambiguous. The CDR3 contains 13 residues. V shed 5 bases and J shed 0 bases, with 4 bases lying between them. Germline V gene lookup returns CDR1 SGHTA and CDR2 FQGTGA. The DNA of the CDR3 is TGTGCCAGCAGCCCCGCGAACACCGGGGAGCTGTTTTTT. Its protein is CASSPANTGELFF. Filled out from reference TRBV7-3 and TRBJ2-2, the complete variable domain reads GAGVSQTPSNKVTEKGKYVELRCDPISGHTALYWYRQSLGQGPEFLIYFQGTGAADDSGLPNDRFFAVRPEGSVSTLKIQRTERGDSAVYLCASSPANTGELFFGEGSRLTVL.

In its sample, this clone was seen once. The V gene is TRBV4-1, the J gene TRBJ1-5; 8 bases map to TRBD1. The V gene end was trimmed by 0 bases and the J gene end by 2 bases; junction bases not matched to a gene: 6. The germline V gene has CDR1 MGHRA and CDR2 YSYEKL. CDR3 length: 17 amino acids. CDR3 loop: CASSQDGQGAGNQPQHF. The CDR3 nucleotides are TGCGCCAGCAGCCAAGATGGGCAGGGGGCTGGCAATCAGCCCCAGCATTTT.

The J gene is TRBJ2-2, the V gene TRBV30; D uncertain. This CDR3 is 13 amino acids long. Trimming stripped 0 bases from V and 5 bases from J, with 7 bases between. The germline gives CDR1 GTSNPN, CDR2 SVGIG (reference sequence). In DNA, the CDR3 is TGTGCCTGGAGTGTCAAGCTAACCGGGGAGCTGTTTTTT. It encodes CAWSVKLTGELFF.

The chain employs TRBV6-6 and TRBJ2-1; D possibly corresponds to TRBD2 (5 bases). Germline assignment: CDR1 MNHNY and CDR2 SVGAGI (reference sequence). The CDR3 is 16 residues long. V lost 2 bases, J lost 7 bases, and 18 bases lay in between. The CDR3 loop reads CASSYQGGFPQNEQFF. For the CDR3, the DNA is TGTGCCAGCAGTTACCAAGGCGGGTTCCCCCAGAATGAGCAGTTCTTC.

This chain connects TRBV5-1 to TRBJ2-5; the D gene is possibly TRBD2 (6 bases). This CDR3 comprises 15 residues. Germline CDR1 reads SGHRS; CDR2 reads YFSETQ. Trimming shortened V by 3 bases and J by 4 bases, and 16 bases separated the two germline ends. DNA for the CDR3: TGCGCCAGCAGCTACACCGGGACTCACGGAGAGACCCAGTACTTC. Translating gives CASSYTGTHGETQYF. Combining the CDR3 with reference TRBV5-1 and TRBJ2-5 gives the whole variable domain KAGVTQTPRYLIKTRGQQVTLSCSPISGHRSVSWYQQTPGQGLQFLFEYFSETQRNKGNFPGRFSGRQFSNSRSEMNVSTLELGDSALYLCASSYTGTHGETQYFGPGTRLLVL.